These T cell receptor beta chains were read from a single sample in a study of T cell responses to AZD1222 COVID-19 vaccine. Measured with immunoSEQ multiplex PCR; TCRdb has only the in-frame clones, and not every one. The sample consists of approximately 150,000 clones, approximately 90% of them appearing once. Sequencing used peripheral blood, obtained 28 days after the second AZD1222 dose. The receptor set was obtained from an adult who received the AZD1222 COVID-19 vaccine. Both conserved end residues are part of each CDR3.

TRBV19 CASSIGEQPQHF
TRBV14 CASSAYREFSYEQYF
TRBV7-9 CASSSVTDEQFF
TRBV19 CASSALTNYEQYF
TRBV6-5 CASSPTVASTGELFF
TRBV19 CASSITGDSPLHF
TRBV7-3 CASSSFGGAYNEQFF
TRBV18 CASSPSVGSVNYGYTF
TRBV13 CASSSRDPITDTQYF
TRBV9 CASSVVPGVGEAFF
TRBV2 CASSELSGDRTVDTF
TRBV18 CASSLEGGRKEKLFF
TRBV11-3 CASSLDFPNTGELFF
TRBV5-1 CASSFDRGNTEAFF
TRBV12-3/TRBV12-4 CASSLDVSHHFF
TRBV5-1 CASSLGSRRAADTQYF
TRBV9 CASSARQGAGDTQYF
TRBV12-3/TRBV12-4 CASGMGSEQFF
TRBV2 CASSELVPITTDTQYF
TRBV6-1 CASSPRAPSDFEAFF
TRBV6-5 CASQRQGTDTQYF
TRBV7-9 CASSFFQTLNTEAFF
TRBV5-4 CACRRMNTEAFF
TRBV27 CASGQGGGVYEQYF
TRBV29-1 CSASKGTTNEKLFF
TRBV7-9 CASSPDGAFPSVWEQYF
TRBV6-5 CASSLDFYNEQFF
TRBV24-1 CATSDLIHDEQYF
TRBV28 CASTGDRESYGYTF
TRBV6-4 CASSEITFSSYNEQFF
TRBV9 CASSGAPGQTVYGYTF
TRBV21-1 CASSKTGTYNEQYF
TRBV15 CATSTHSGTRGNQPQHF
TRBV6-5 CAGKRGIETGELFF
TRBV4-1 CASSQVGGTEAFF
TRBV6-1 CASSEPDWVSPLHF
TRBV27 CASSFRSGQTNTGELFF
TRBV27 CASSSRTGSASTDTQYF
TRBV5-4 CASRVLEANYGYTF
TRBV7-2 CASSPRQGAIGELFF
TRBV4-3 CASSQEFRGGKPQHF
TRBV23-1 CASSHRIAGGSYEQYF
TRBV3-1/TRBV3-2 CASSQVGASPLHF
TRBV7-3 CASSLLGDPTYEQYF
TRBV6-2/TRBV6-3 CASSFIWGLRTDTQYF
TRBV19 CASSPTEGSKNIQYF